This TCR beta chain was sequenced in a study of cytomegalovirus exposure and HLA in healthy donors. Study-level results: Under in vitro conditions, three CMV-associated chains were confirmed as specific for CMV antigens. Productive rates of about 87% or about 30% were seen for most TCR beta V segments in an earlier analysis. Some segments of the V type, notably TRBV6-2 and TRBV6-3, were excluded as indistinguishable.

A multiplex PCR was run with 60 Vbeta primers and 13 Jbeta primers. Sequencing was performed with immunoSEQ multiplex PCR; in TCRdb, only in-frame clones are kept and a portion is missing. The sample lists some 100,000 clones, around three quarters occurring once. The CDR3 length is 14 residues. The germline V gene encodes CDR1 LGHNA and CDR2 YNFKEQ. V was shortened by 1 base and J by 1 base, with 7 bases between the two germline ends. A single count supports this clone. As yet, its antigen is unknown. The sample comprised PBMCs. This TCR came from a male donor in good health and CMV-seropositive. The chain joins TRBV4-2 to TRBJ2-5; maybe TRBD2 (5 bases). CDR3 loop: CASSQAGIQETQYF. Here the CDR3 DNA reads TGTGCCAGCAGCCAAGCGGGGATCCAAGAGACCCAGTACTTC.